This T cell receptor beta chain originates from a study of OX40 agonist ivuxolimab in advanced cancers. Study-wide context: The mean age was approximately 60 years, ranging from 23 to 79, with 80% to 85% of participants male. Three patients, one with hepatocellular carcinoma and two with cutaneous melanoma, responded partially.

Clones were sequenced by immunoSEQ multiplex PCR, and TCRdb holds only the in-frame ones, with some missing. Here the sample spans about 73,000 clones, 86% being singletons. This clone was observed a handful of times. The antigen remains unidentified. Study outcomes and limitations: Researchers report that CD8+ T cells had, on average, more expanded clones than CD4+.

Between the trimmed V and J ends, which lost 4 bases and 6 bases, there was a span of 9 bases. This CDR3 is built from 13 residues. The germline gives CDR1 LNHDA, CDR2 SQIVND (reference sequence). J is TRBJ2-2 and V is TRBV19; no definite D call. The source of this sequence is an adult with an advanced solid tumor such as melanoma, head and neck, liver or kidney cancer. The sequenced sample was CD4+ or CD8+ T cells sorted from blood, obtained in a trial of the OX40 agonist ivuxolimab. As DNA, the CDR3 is TGTGCCAGTAGTAAGACCGGGCCCGGGGAGCTGTTTTTT. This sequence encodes CASSKTGPGELFF.